A selection of T cell receptor beta chains follows, all from one sample in a study of regulatory T cells in long-lasting Graves disease. TCRdb reanalysed the multiplex PCR reads using MiXCR and keeps one entry per CDR3 protein. The repertoire holds roughly 400,000 distinct CDR3 sequences, with about 20% as singletons. The sequences come from peripheral blood mononuclear cells (PBMCs), collected when the disease was refractory, from a patient treated with antithyroid drugs. These receptors were taken from a female donor with Graves disease. Both conserved end residues are part of each CDR3. Each record gives: D gene, J gene, clone size, V gene, CDR3 protein, CDR3 DNA. D genes are given only for firm matches. Some rows have no size entry. The others give once, few or many, or a class for an expanded clone.

- TRBJ2-7 - TRBV4-3 CASSQDRGEWEQYF TGCGCCAGCAGCCAAGATCGGGGAGAGTGGGAGCAGTACTTC
- TRBJ2-2 - TRBV5-1 CASSNWDFTGELFF TGCGCCAGCAGCAACTGGGACTTTACCGGGGAGCTGTTTTTT
- TRBJ2-2 many TRBV12-3/TRBV12-4 CASSSALHTGELFF TGTGCCAGCAGTTCCGCCCTCCATACCGGGGAGCTGTTTTTT
- TRBJ1-5 few TRBV6-2/TRBV6-3 CASSYSIGRPQHF TGTGCCAGCAGTTACTCTATAGGAAGGCCCCAGCATTTT
- TRBJ1-5 once TRBV6-2/TRBV6-3 CASSGGRRGVNQPQHF TGTGCCAGCAGTGGGGGCCGGAGGGGGGTTAATCAGCCCCAGCATTTT
TRBD1 TRBJ1-1 many TRBV18 CASSRGQGGSTEAFF TGTGCCAGCTCACGCGGACAGGGTGGCAGCACTGAAGCTTTCTTT
TRBD1 TRBJ1-2 many TRBV28 CASNPGQGFDGYTF TGTGCCAGCAACCCGGGACAGGGTTTTGATGGCTACACCTTC
- TRBJ2-2 - TRBV11-3 CASSFRVSGELFF TGTGCCAGCAGCTTCAGGGTTTCCGGGGAGCTGTTTTTT
- TRBJ2-7 few TRBV6-2/TRBV6-3 CASSEVVYEQYF TGTGCCAGCAGTGAAGTTGTTTACGAGCAGTACTTC
- TRBJ2-3 many TRBV11-2 CASSLGRGADTQYF TGTGCCAGCAGCTTAGGTCGGGGAGCAGATACGCAGTATTTT
TRBD1 TRBJ1-5 many TRBV20-1 CSAKQGVDQPQHF TGCAGTGCTAAACAGGGGGTAGATCAGCCCCAGCATTTT
- TRBJ1-2 many TRBV28 CASSRPGTYYGYTF TGTGCCAGCAGTCGGCCCGGGACATATTATGGCTACACCTTC
- TRBJ2-7 - TRBV28 CASSSWGADYEQYF TGTGCCAGCAGTTCCTGGGGCGCGGACTACGAGCAGTACTTC
- TRBJ1-1 few TRBV30 CAWKLGGANTEAFF TGTGCCTGGAAACTGGGAGGGGCGAACACTGAAGCTTTCTTT
- TRBJ2-5 - TRBV6-2/TRBV6-3 CASIGATKETQYF TGTGCCAGCATCGGAGCGACCAAAGAGACCCAGTACTTC
- TRBJ2-2 - TRBV11-2 CASSSRLKGNTGELFF TGTGCCAGCAGCTCTCGACTCAAGGGGAACACCGGGGAGCTGTTTTTT
- TRBJ2-3 - TRBV5-1 CATPPGGVSDTQYF TGCGCCACTCCCCCCGGGGGAGTCTCAGATACGCAGTATTTT
TRBD2 TRBJ2-7 many TRBV9 CASSGGTSGSASSYEQYF TGTGCCAGCAGCGGCGGGACTAGCGGGAGCGCGAGCTCCTACGAGCAGTACTTC
TRBD2 TRBJ2-7 once TRBV13 CASSLTGTSISEQYF TGTGCCAGCAGCCTCACCGGGACTAGCATTTCAGAGCAGTACTTC
TRBD1 TRBJ2-2 few TRBV6-1 CASKPGQGTTGELFF TGTGCCAGCAAACCGGGACAGGGGACGACCGGGGAGCTGTTTTTT
- TRBJ2-2 - TRBV7-3 CASSLLSRGDTGELFF TGTGCCAGCAGCCTGCTGAGTCGGGGAGACACCGGGGAGCTGTTTTTT
- TRBJ1-2 - TRBV12-3/TRBV12-4 CASTPGDRVFYGYTF TGTGCCAGCACCCCGGGAGACAGAGTATTTTATGGCTACACCTTC
TRBD2 TRBJ2-3 - TRBV27 CASSSMGLAGRKSRTDTQYF TGTGCCAGCAGTTCCATGGGACTAGCGGGACGCAAGTCCCGCACAGATACGCAGTATTTT
- TRBJ1-4 - TRBV29-1 CSVESPGTNEKLFF TGCAGCGTTGAGTCGCCGGGGACTAATGAAAAACTGTTTTTT
- TRBJ2-5 many TRBV30 CAWSVGYQETQYF TGTGCCTGGAGTGTGGGCTACCAAGAGACCCAGTACTTC
TRBD1 TRBJ2-1 - TRBV6-2/TRBV6-3 CASSTGDNEQFF TGTGCCAGCAGTACAGGGGATAATGAGCAGTTCTTC
TRBD1 TRBJ1-5 many TRBV3-1 CASSQLQGDQPQHF TGTGCCAGCAGCCAATTACAGGGGGATCAGCCCCAGCATTTT
TRBD1 TRBJ2-7 - TRBV18 CASSQGAFYEQYF TGTGCCAGCTCACAGGGGGCTTTCTACGAGCAGTACTTC
- TRBJ1-1 many TRBV30 CAWSVLNSGITEAFF TGTGCCTGGAGTGTATTAAATTCGGGGATCACTGAAGCTTTCTTT
TRBD2 TRBJ2-7 - TRBV6-5 CASSYSTAGGRYEQYF TGTGCCAGCAGTTACTCTACGGCGGGAGGCAGGTACGAGCAGTACTTC
- TRBJ1-2 many TRBV29-1 CSDGRLFGGNYGYTF TGCAGCGACGGACGGTTGTTTGGTGGGAACTATGGCTACACCTTC
- TRBJ1-5 - TRBV27 CASSLGVRGQPQHF TGTGCCAGCAGCTTAGGCGTCCGTGGTCAGCCCCAGCATTTT
- TRBJ1-5 - TRBV6-2/TRBV6-3 CASSDSRQPQHF TGTGCCAGCAGTGACTCAAGACAGCCCCAGCATTTT
TRBD1 TRBJ2-3 - TRBV7-9 CASKSETGRGTDTQYF TGTGCCAGCAAATCCGAGACAGGGCGGGGCACAGATACGCAGTATTTT
TRBD2 TRBJ2-7 - TRBV5-1 CASSYTTSGGNYEQYF TGCGCCAGCAGCTACACGACTAGCGGGGGAAACTACGAGCAGTACTTC
- TRBJ2-7 many TRBV12-3/TRBV12-4 CASSLVTNYEQYF TGTGCCAGCAGTTTAGTTACGAACTACGAGCAGTACTTC
TRBD2 TRBJ2-7 many TRBV11-2 CASSRGLVLEQYF TGTGCCAGCAGCCGCGGACTAGTACTCGAGCAGTACTTC
- TRBJ2-4 few TRBV20-1 CSATSARAVRPLAKNIQYF TGCAGTGCTACTTCCGCGCGGGCGGTTCGACCATTAGCCAAAAACATTCAGTACTTC
TRBD2 TRBJ2-5 many TRBV15 CATSNREDEETQYF TGTGCCACCAGCAACCGGGAGGACGAAGAGACCCAGTACTTC
- TRBJ2-5 many TRBV6-1 CASGRTSQETQYF TGTGCCAGCGGACGGACCTCACAAGAGACCCAGTACTTC
- TRBJ1-5 many TRBV18 CASSPDGSNQPQHF TGTGCCAGCTCACCGGACGGAAGCAATCAGCCCCAGCATTTT
TRBD1 TRBJ1-4 few TRBV20-1 CSAQPGQGYEKLFF TGCAGTGCTCAACCGGGACAGGGTTATGAAAAACTGTTTTTT
- TRBJ2-7 many TRBV7-2 CASSTPERIYEQYF TGTGCCAGCAGCACGCCCGAGCGAATCTACGAGCAGTACTTC
TRBD1 TRBJ2-7 - TRBV7-8 CASSYRDRGFYEQYF TGCGCCAGCAGCTACCGGGACAGGGGTTTCTACGAGCAGTACTTC
TRBD1 TRBJ1-1 many TRBV20-1 CSARRQGNTEAFF TGCAGTGCAAGGAGACAGGGGAACACTGAAGCTTTCTTT
- TRBJ2-5 - TRBV6-1 CATGSLTSQETQYF TGTGCCACCGGGTCACTAACCTCACAAGAGACCCAGTACTTC
- TRBJ2-7 few TRBV29-1 CSVEDRGGPYEQYF TGCAGCGTTGAAGATAGGGGGGGCCCCTACGAGCAGTACTTC
- TRBJ1-1 - TRBV6-2/TRBV6-3 CASTLRSAGLNTEAFF TGTGCCAGCACTCTAAGGTCGGCAGGGTTGAACACTGAAGCTTTCTTT
- TRBJ2-4 many TRBV7-2 CASSLGSAVLAKNIQYF TGTGCCAGCAGCTTAGGGTCGGCCGTACTAGCCAAAAACATTCAGTACTTC
TRBD1 TRBJ1-1 many TRBV20-1 CSARRTGMNTEAFF TGCAGTGCCAGACGGACAGGGATGAACACTGAAGCTTTCTTT
- TRBJ1-1 - TRBV6-9 CASSYGAQWGAEAFF TGTGCCAGCAGTTACGGGGCTCAGTGGGGGGCTGAAGCTTTCTTT